Listed here is a single T cell receptor beta chain. The antigen remains unidentified. A second PCR of 7 to 11 cycles used a sample-barcoded 5' primer and a J-beta primer mix. TCRdb used MiXCR to reprocess the 5' RACE reads, holding one entry per CDR3 protein. The repertoire holds around 600,000 distinct CDR3 sequences, with 40% to 55% as singletons. The sample is drawn from a study of blood T cells in healthy people across ages. Regarding the study as a whole: Diversity was estimated from one million T cells, and these estimates were considered underestimates.

Trimming cost V 1 base and J 6 bases, with 8 bases left between them. The CDR3 is 12 residues long. CDR1 is SQVTM, CDR2 ANQGSEA, per germline. This receptor was identified in a man older than 75 in good health. The specimen was blood. The chain combines TRBV29-1 with TRBJ2-3; D is ambiguous. CDR3 sequence (DNA): TGCAGCGTTGAAGTTCGTGGGGATACGCAGTATTTT. Its protein product is CSVEVRGDTQYF.